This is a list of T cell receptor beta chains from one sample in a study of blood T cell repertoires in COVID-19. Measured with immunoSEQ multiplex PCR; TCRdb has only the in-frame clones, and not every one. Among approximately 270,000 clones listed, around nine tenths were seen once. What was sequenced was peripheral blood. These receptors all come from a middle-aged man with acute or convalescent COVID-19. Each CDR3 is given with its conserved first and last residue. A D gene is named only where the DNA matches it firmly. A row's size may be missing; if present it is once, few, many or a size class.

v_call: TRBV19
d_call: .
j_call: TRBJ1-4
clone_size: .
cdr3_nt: TGTGCCAGTAGTATGCGGGAAAGAGAAAAACTGTTTTTT
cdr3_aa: CASSMREREKLFF

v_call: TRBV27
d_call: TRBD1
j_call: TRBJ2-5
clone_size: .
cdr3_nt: TGTGCCAGCAGTTTCGACAGGGAAGAGACCCAGTACTTC
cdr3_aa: CASSFDREETQYF

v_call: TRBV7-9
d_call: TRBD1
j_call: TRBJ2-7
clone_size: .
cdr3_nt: TGTGCCAGCACCAACGAGCTCCCGGGACAGGACAACTTC
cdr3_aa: CASTNELPGQDNF

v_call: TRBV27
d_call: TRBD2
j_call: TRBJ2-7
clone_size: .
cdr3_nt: TGTGCCAGCAGTATCCTGGGGGGGGACGAGCAGTACTTC
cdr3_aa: CASSILGGDEQYF

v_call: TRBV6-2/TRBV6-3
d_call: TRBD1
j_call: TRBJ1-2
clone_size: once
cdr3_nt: TGTGCCAGCAGTTACCCGGACAGGGTAGTTATCAACTATGGCTACACCTTC
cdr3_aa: CASSYPDRVVINYGYTF

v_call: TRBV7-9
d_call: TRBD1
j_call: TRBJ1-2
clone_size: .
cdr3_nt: TGTGCCAGCAGCGTTGGACAGGCCTCGGACTATGGCTACACCTTC
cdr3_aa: CASSVGQASDYGYTF

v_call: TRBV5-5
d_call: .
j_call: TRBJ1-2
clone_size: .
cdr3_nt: TGTGCCAGCAGCTTGGGGGGGCCTAACTATGGCTACACCTTC
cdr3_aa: CASSLGGPNYGYTF

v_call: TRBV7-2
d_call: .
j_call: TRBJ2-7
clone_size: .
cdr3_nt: TGTGCCAGCAGCTACGGGATCAGGGGCTACGAGCAGTACTTC
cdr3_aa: CASSYGIRGYEQYF

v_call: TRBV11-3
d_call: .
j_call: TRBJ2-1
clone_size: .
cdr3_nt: TGTGCCAGCAGCTTGGAGACCAAGAGTGAGCAGTTCTTC
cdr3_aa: CASSLETKSEQFF

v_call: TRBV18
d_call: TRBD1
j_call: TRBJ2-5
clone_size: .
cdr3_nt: TGTGCCAGCTCACCAATGGACAGGGGGTTGCCCCAGTACTTC
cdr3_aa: CASSPMDRGLPQYF

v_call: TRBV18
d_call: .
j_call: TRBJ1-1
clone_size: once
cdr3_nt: TGTGCCAGCTCCGCGACACTGGGGAACACTGAAGCTTTCTTT
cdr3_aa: CASSATLGNTEAFF

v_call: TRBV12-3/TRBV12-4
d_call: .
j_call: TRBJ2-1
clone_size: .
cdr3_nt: TGTGCCAGCAGTTTAGTTTCGAATGAGCAGTTCTTC
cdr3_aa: CASSLVSNEQFF

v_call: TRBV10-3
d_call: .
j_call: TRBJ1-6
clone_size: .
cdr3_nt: TGTGCCATCAGTGATAAGGGAGAAGATTCACCCCTCCACTTT
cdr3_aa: CAISDKGEDSPLHF

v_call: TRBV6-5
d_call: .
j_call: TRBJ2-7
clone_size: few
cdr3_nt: TGTGCCAGCAGTCTTCGCGGGGTCTTTCTCTACGAGCAGTACTTC
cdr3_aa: CASSLRGVFLYEQYF

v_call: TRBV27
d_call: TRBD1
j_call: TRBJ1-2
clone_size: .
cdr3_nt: TGTGCCAGCAGTTCCTACGGGACAGGGAGCGGCTACACCTTC
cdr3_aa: CASSSYGTGSGYTF

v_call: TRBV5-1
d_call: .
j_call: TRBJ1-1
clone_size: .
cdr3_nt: TGCGCCAGCAGCTTGAAGGGGGACACTGAAGCTTTCTTT
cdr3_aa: CASSLKGDTEAFF

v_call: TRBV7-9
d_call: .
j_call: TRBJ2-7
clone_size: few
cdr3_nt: TGTGCCAGCAGCTCGGACACCTACGAGCAGTACTTC
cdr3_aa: CASSSDTYEQYF

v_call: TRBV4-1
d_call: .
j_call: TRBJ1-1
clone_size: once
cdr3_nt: TGCGCCAGCAGCCAAGATCGGGGACTGATGAACACTGAAGCTTTCTTT
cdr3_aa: CASSQDRGLMNTEAFF